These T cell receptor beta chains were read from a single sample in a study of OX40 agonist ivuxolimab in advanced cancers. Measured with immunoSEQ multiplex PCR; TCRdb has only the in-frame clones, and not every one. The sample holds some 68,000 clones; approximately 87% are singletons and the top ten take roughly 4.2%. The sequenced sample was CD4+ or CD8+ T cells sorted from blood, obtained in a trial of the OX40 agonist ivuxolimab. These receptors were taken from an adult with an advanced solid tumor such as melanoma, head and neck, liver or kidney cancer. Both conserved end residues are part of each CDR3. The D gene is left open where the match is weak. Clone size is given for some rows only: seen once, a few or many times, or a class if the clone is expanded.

CDR3 DNA: TGTGCCAGCAACGCCGGTGAGCCCGGCTATGGCTACACCTTC
CDR3 protein: CASNAGEPGYGYTF
V gene: TRBV6-5
D gene: .
J gene: TRBJ1-2
clone size: .

CDR3 DNA: TGTGCCAGCAGCGCAGCACGATACGAGCAGTACTTC
CDR3 protein: CASSAARYEQYF
V gene: TRBV11-1
D gene: .
J gene: TRBJ2-7
clone size: .

CDR3 DNA: TGTGCCAGCAGTCGCGTGGACACAGATACGCAGTATTTT
CDR3 protein: CASSRVDTDTQYF
V gene: TRBV7-9
D gene: .
J gene: TRBJ2-3
clone size: .

CDR3 DNA: TGTGCCAGCAGCTTGGGCGGGAGACGGTACAATGAGCAGTTCTTC
CDR3 protein: CASSLGGRRYNEQFF
V gene: TRBV5-8
D gene: TRBD2
J gene: TRBJ2-1
clone size: .

CDR3 DNA: TGTGCCAGCAGCTTATCGGCAGGGGCCGACTATGGCTACACCTTC
CDR3 protein: CASSLSAGADYGYTF
V gene: TRBV7-6
D gene: .
J gene: TRBJ1-2
clone size: .

CDR3 DNA: TGTGCCAGCAGCCAAAAATCGACAGGGAGCACAGATACGCAGTATTTT
CDR3 protein: CASSQKSTGSTDTQYF
V gene: TRBV11-2
D gene: TRBD1
J gene: TRBJ2-3
clone size: .

CDR3 DNA: TGTGCCAGCTCACCAAATAGCGGGAGGGACAATGAGCAGTTCTTC
CDR3 protein: CASSPNSGRDNEQFF
V gene: TRBV18
D gene: TRBD2
J gene: TRBJ2-1
clone size: .

CDR3 DNA: TGTGCCAGCAGTGCCCAACGGGGAATGAACACTGAAGCTTTCTTT
CDR3 protein: CASSAQRGMNTEAFF
V gene: TRBV2
D gene: .
J gene: TRBJ1-1
clone size: .

CDR3 DNA: TGTGCCAGCAGAAAAATGGGACAGCCCTACGAGCAGTACTTC
CDR3 protein: CASRKMGQPYEQYF
V gene: TRBV28
D gene: TRBD1
J gene: TRBJ2-7
clone size: .

CDR3 DNA: TGTGCCAGCAGCTACGGGGGGTCGAGAGATACGCAGTATTTT
CDR3 protein: CASSYGGSRDTQYF
V gene: TRBV7-7
D gene: TRBD2
J gene: TRBJ2-3
clone size: .

CDR3 DNA: TGTGCCAGCAGTGAAGCGGTCGGGGGGGAAGCTTTCTTT
CDR3 protein: CASSEAVGGEAFF
V gene: TRBV6-1
D gene: .
J gene: TRBJ1-1
clone size: .

CDR3 DNA: TGTGCCAGCAGCCCCGGGGTAGCGGGAGGTTATGAGCAGTTCTTC
CDR3 protein: CASSPGVAGGYEQFF
V gene: TRBV11-2
D gene: TRBD2
J gene: TRBJ2-1
clone size: .

CDR3 DNA: TGTGCCAGCAGCCAAACGACTAGCGGGAAGAGCACAGATACGCAGTATTTT
CDR3 protein: CASSQTTSGKSTDTQYF
V gene: TRBV14
D gene: TRBD2
J gene: TRBJ2-3
clone size: .

CDR3 DNA: TGTGCCAGCAGCCAAGCTGGGGGGTGGGGAGAGACCCAGTACTTC
CDR3 protein: CASSQAGGWGETQYF
V gene: TRBV5-4
D gene: .
J gene: TRBJ2-5
clone size: once

CDR3 DNA: TGTGCCAGCAGCTTGGCCGATCTGGCGGGAGCTACGCAGTATTTT
CDR3 protein: CASSLADLAGATQYF
V gene: TRBV5-6
D gene: TRBD2
J gene: TRBJ2-3
clone size: .

CDR3 DNA: TGTGCCAGCAGTTCCTCTCAGGGGGCTTATCTCTATGGCTACACCTTC
CDR3 protein: CASSSSQGAYLYGYTF
V gene: TRBV27
D gene: TRBD1
J gene: TRBJ1-2
clone size: once

CDR3 DNA: TGCGCCAGCAGCCAAGAGGGTCGGGGGGGCAGCACAGATACGCAGTATTTT
CDR3 protein: CASSQEGRGGSTDTQYF
V gene: TRBV4-1
D gene: TRBD2
J gene: TRBJ2-3
clone size: .